The present entry profiles one T cell receptor beta chain with its context. Amplification used 60 Vbeta primers and 13 Jbeta primers. Produced via immunoSEQ multiplex PCR; TCRdb's table is partial and in-frame only. The sample includes about 100,000 clones, around three quarters of them seen just once. Trimming took 0 bases from V and 1 from J, leaving 24 bases between them. Germline CDR1 LGHNA, CDR2 YSLEER. CDR3 size: 20 residues. This specimen belongs to a study of cytomegalovirus exposure and HLA in healthy donors. Overall study: Among roughly 180 million T cells, an earlier analysis found around 100 million unique TCR beta sequences.

Input material: PBMCs. The chain couples TRBV4-3 to TRBJ1-2, with D perhaps matching TRBD1 (5 bases). The origin of this receptor is a female donor in good health and CMV-seropositive. The CDR3 sequence: CASSQDGARTFAPFNYGYTF. The CDR3 DNA is TGCGCCAGCAGCCAAGATGGGGCCCGGACATTCGCACCATTTAACTATGGCTACACCTTC.